What follows are 31 T cell receptor beta chains derived from one specimen sequenced in a study of cytomegalovirus exposure and HLA in healthy donors. 60 Vbeta and 13 Jbeta primers were used in PCR. Clones were sequenced by immunoSEQ multiplex PCR, and TCRdb holds only the in-frame ones, with some missing. The sample has 100,000 to 120,000 clones; roughly two thirds are singletons. Sequenced sample: PBMCs. These receptors came from a man in his thirties or forties in good health and CMV-seronegative.

This clone was detected only a few times. This chain links TRBV29-1 with TRBJ2-3; 11 bases match TRBD2. The CDR3 extends over 15 amino acids. Germline values: CDR1 SQVTM, CDR2 ANQGSEA. The trim removed 1 base at V and 0 bases at J, leaving 0 bases unmatched. The CDR3 DNA follows: TGCAGCGTTGAAGGGACTAGCGGGAGCACAGATACGCAGTATTTT. The encoded protein is CSVEGTSGSTDTQYF.

The chain combines TRBV25-1 with TRBJ2-7; D might be TRBD2 (6 bases). Germline CDR1 and CDR2: MGHDK and SYGVNS. This CDR3 region has 14 residues. V shed 5 bases and J shed 0 bases, with 11 bases lying between them. CDR3 in amino acids: CASSRDGSSYEQYF. In DNA, the CDR3 is TGTGCCAGCAGTCGGGACGGGAGCTCCTACGAGCAGTACTTC.

This clone was found once. The genes are TRBV4-1 and TRBJ2-7, with D maybe TRBD2 (5 bases). Germline V lookup: CDR1 MGHRA, CDR2 YSYEKL. V gave up 1 base and J gave up 0 bases, with 7 bases separating them. The CDR3 contains 14 residues. The CDR3 loop reads CASSQAAVSYEQYF. As DNA, the CDR3 is TGCGCCAGCAGCCAAGCAGCGGTCTCCTACGAGCAGTACTTC.

This clone has only a few counts. The gene calls are TRBV7-8 and TRBJ2-5, with 7 bases fitting TRBD2. Per germline, CDR1 SGHVS and CDR2 FQNEAQ. J lost 1 base, V lost 5 bases, and 7 bases had no gene match. This CDR3 contains 15 residues. The CDR3 bases are TGTGCCAGCAGCGGCCGGACTAGTGGCCAAGAGACCCAGTACTTC. Protein sequence: CASSGRTSGQETQYF.

The chain combines TRBV10-3 with TRBJ2-2; 9 bases match TRBD1. The germline V gene has CDR1 ENHRY and CDR2 SYGVKD. The CDR3 is 16 residues long. V trimming: 7 bases; J trimming: 1 base; junction bases outside the gene matches: 7. The DNA for the CDR3 is TGTGCCATCATGGACAGGGGTCTTCAGAACACCGGGGAGCTGTTTTTT. Protein sequence: CAIMDRGLQNTGELFF.

The V gene is TRBV19, the J gene TRBJ2-1, with 10 bases that match TRBD1. The V and J ends lost 0 bases and 2 bases, in that order; junction bases with no gene match: 1. Germline V gene lookup returns CDR1 LNHDA and CDR2 SQIVND (reference sequence). The CDR3 contains 16 residues. CDR3 in amino acids: CASSIDGTGAYNEQFF. The CDR3, as DNA: TGTGCCAGTAGTATAGACGGGACAGGGGCCTACAATGAGCAGTTCTTC.

The gene calls are TRBV2 and TRBJ2-6, with unresolved D. The CDR3 has 13 residues. The germline gives CDR1 SNHLY, CDR2 FYNNEI. With 8 bases removed from V and 1 base from J, the gap between germline ends came to 6 bases. In DNA form, the CDR3 reads TGTGCCAGCGGGCAGTCTGGGGCCAACGTCCTGACTTTC. It encodes CASGQSGANVLTF.

The V and J genes are TRBV19 and TRBJ2-3; the D is unclear. This CDR3 is 16 amino acids long. Germline V gene lookup returns CDR1 LNHDA and CDR2 SQIVND (reference sequence). Trimming took off 3 bases at V and 2 bases at J, with 15 bases between the two ends. The CDR3 loop is CASSMARGALTDTQYF. The CDR3 nucleotides are TGTGCCAGTAGTATGGCCCGCGGCGCCCTCACAGATACGCAGTATTTT. Based on the CDR3 plus reference TRBV19 and TRBJ2-3, the full variable domain is DGGITQSPKYLFRKEGQNVTLSCEQNLNHDAMYWYRQDPGQGLRLIYYSQIVNDFQKGDIAEGYSVSREKKESFPLTVTSAQKNPTAFYLCASSMARGALTDTQYFGPGTRLTVL.

CDR3 region: CASSLLGRQGNQPQHF. CDR3 bases: TGTGCCAGCAGCTTATTGGGCAGACAGGGCAATCAGCCCCAGCATTTT. This sequence joins TRBV5-6 and TRBJ1-5; a weak D match, TRBD1 (6 bases). This CDR3 region has 16 residues. V was cut by 2 bases and J by 2 bases, with 14 bases left in between. Germline assignment: CDR1 SGHDT and CDR2 YYEEEE.

The rearrangement joins TRBV11-2 to TRBJ2-1, with 12 bases lining up with TRBD2. This CDR3 comprises 15 residues. Germline trimming cut 3 bases from V and 7 bases from J; bases unmatched to any gene: 4. The germline V gene has CDR1 SGHAT and CDR2 FQNNGV. The CDR3 here is CASSLTSGRVNEQFF. The CDR3 bases are TGTGCCAGCAGCTTGACTAGCGGGAGAGTGAATGAGCAGTTCTTC.

The chain couples TRBV4-2 to TRBJ2-5; 9 positions match TRBD1. Germline assignment: CDR1 LGHNA and CDR2 YNFKEQ. The junction had 5 bases not matched to a gene; V was cut back by 1 base and J by 5 bases. This CDR3 is built from 15 residues. The chain's CDR3 is CASSQVGQGGETQYF. For the CDR3, the DNA is TGTGCCAGCAGCCAAGTGGGACAGGGTGGGGAGACCCAGTACTTC.

The chain joins TRBV7-3 to TRBJ2-3; 15 positions agree with TRBD2. From germline, CDR1 is SGHTA and CDR2 FQGTGA. V gave up 4 bases and J gave up 3 bases; unmatched junction bases: 2. CDR3 length equals 16 residues. CDR3 DNA: TGTGCCAGCAGCTCGGGACTAGCGGGAGGTACAGATACGCAGTATTTT. Amino acids: CASSSGLAGGTDTQYF.

The chain is built from TRBV2 and TRBJ2-7; D unresolved. CDR3 length equals 10 residues. Trimming stripped 8 bases from V and 3 bases from J, with 5 bases between. CDR1 SNHLY and CDR2 FYNNEI come from the germline V gene. CDR3 amino acids: CASGHYEQYF. The DNA of the CDR3 is TGTGCCAGCGGCCACTACGAGCAGTACTTC.

The chain uses TRBV2 and TRBJ1-1; D remains ambiguous. The CDR3 covers 14 residues. The germline V and J ends were trimmed by 6 bases and 1 base, with 12 bases remaining between them. CDR1 and CDR2 (germline): SNHLY, FYNNEI. The CDR3 region is CASSPGSRNTEAFF. CDR3 sequence (DNA): TGTGCCAGCAGCCCCGGGAGCCGGAACACTGAAGCTTTCTTT.

The rearrangement joins TRBV9 to TRBJ2-5; D may be TRBD1 (6 bases). The end of the DNA is better explained by TRBJ2-7, so the J call may be wrong. Germline loops: CDR1 SGDLS, CDR2 YYNGEE. The CDR3 is 16 residues long. CDR3 sequence (DNA): TGTGCCAGCAGCCCCGCTCCGACAGGAGATTCCTACGAGCAGTACTTC. Translation gives CASSPAPTGDSYEQYF.

This rearrangement joins TRBV4-2 to TRBJ1-1, with 10 bases matching TRBD1. This CDR3 is 15 amino acids long. Germline CDR1 reads LGHNA; CDR2 reads YNFKEQ. The V gene end was trimmed by 2 bases and the J gene end by 5 bases; junction bases not matched to a gene: 5. DNA of the CDR3: TGTGCCAGCAGCCAACCCTCGGGACAGGGGACTGAAGCTTTCTTT. Its translation: CASSQPSGQGTEAFF.

This chain links TRBV5-4 with TRBJ1-1; D perhaps matches TRBD1 (5 bases). V shed 0 bases and J shed 6 bases, with 9 bases lying between them. Germline V lookup: CDR1 SGHNT, CDR2 YYREEE (reference sequence). The CDR3 has 13 amino acids. The CDR3 region is CASSLVGVPEAFF. CDR3 in DNA: TGTGCCAGCAGCTTGGTAGGGGTACCTGAAGCTTTCTTT.

Only a few counts were recorded for this clone. This rearrangement joins TRBV5-6 to TRBJ1-6; 8 nucleotides agree with TRBD1. The CDR3 length is 14 residues. Looked up from germline, CDR1 is SGHDT and CDR2 is YYEEEE. With V trimmed by 0 bases and J by 10 bases, 3 bases remained unmatched. CDR3 region: CASSLGQGASPLHF. The CDR3 DNA follows: TGTGCCAGCAGCTTGGGCCAGGGGGCCTCACCCCTCCACTTT. The full variable domain, in which reference TRBV5-6 and TRBJ1-6 provide the parts outside the CDR3, is DAGVTQSPTHLIKTRGQQVTLRCSPKSGHDTVSWYQQALGQGPQFIFQYYEEEERQRGNFPDRFSGHQFPNYSSELNVNALLLGDSALYLCASSLGQGASPLHFGNGTRLTVT.

The chain links TRBV19 to TRBJ1-5; 9 bases map to TRBD1. V was pared by 10 bases and J by 6 bases, with 13 bases of the junction left unmatched. Germline CDR1 reads LNHDA; CDR2 reads SQIVND (reference sequence). There are 15 residues in the CDR3. The CDR3 sequence is CATQGGQGGLQPQHF. In DNA form, the CDR3 reads TGTGCCACCCAGGGGGGACAGGGAGGCCTTCAGCCCCAGCATTTT.

The V gene is TRBV6-5, the J gene TRBJ1-5; 8 bases agree with TRBD1. The CDR3 totals 15 residues. Germline V gene data show CDR1 as MNHEY and CDR2 as SVGAGI. Trimming removed 6 bases from V and 1 base from J; junction bases left unmatched: 5. The CDR3 loop is CASRDGTGSNQPQHF. DNA for the CDR3: TGTGCCAGCAGGGATGGGACAGGAAGCAATCAGCCCCAGCATTTT.

The V call is TRBV6-1, the J call TRBJ1-2; 7 nucleotides line up with TRBD1. V shed 8 bases, J shed 4 bases, and the junction held 10 bases outside the gene matches. This CDR3 contains 14 residues. Germline values: CDR1 MNHNS, CDR2 SASEGT. This CDR3 reads CASSPPGTAYGYTF. The CDR3 region has the DNA TGTGCCAGCTCCCCACCCGGGACAGCCTATGGCTACACCTTC.

This clone was recorded once. The rearrangement uses TRBV28 and TRBJ2-2, with D possibly being TRBD2 (6 bases). V dropped 2 bases and J dropped 6 bases, with 16 bases sitting between them. The CDR3 totals 16 residues. CDR1 MDHEN and CDR2 SYDVKM come from the germline V gene. The CDR3 loop reads CASSLTSGGEAGELFF. The CDR3 coding sequence is TGTGCCAGCAGTTTAACATCAGGAGGGGAGGCCGGGGAGCTGTTTTTT.

This chain uses TRBV11-2 with TRBJ1-3; no definite D call. Between the trimmed V and J ends, which lost 4 bases and 4 bases, there was a span of 14 bases. The V gene's germline CDR1 is SGHAT and CDR2 FQNNGV. There are 15 residues in the CDR3. The DNA of the CDR3 is TGTGCCAGCAGCTGGGATCTGGAGCGGGGAAACACCATATATTTT. This encodes CASSWDLERGNTIYF.

The rearrangement uses TRBV19 and TRBJ1-1; 9 nucleotides agree with TRBD1. V lost 8 bases and J lost 6; bases outside the gene matches: 13. The CDR3 is 15 residues long. Looked up from germline, CDR1 is LNHDA and CDR2 is SQIVND (reference sequence). The CDR3 spells CASRPGTGTNAEAFF. CDR3 in DNA: TGTGCCAGTCGTCCCGGGACAGGGACAAACGCTGAAGCTTTCTTT.

The gene calls are TRBV30 and TRBJ1-3, with TRBD1 identical over 8 bases. Germline loops: CDR1 GTSNPN, CDR2 SVGIG (reference sequence). V lost 4 bases to trimming and J lost 2 bases; unmatched junction nucleotides: 7. CDR3 length: 15 residues. CDR3: CAWTPQGAAGNTIYF. The DNA of the CDR3 is TGTGCCTGGACCCCCCAGGGGGCAGCTGGAAACACCATATATTTT.

J is TRBJ1-1 and V is TRBV19, with 9 bases that match TRBD1. CDR3 length: 12 residues. V was pared by 5 bases and J by 10 bases, with 5 bases of the junction left unmatched. From germline, CDR1 is LNHDA and CDR2 SQIVND (reference sequence). This CDR3 is CASSPQDRGAFF. The CDR3 DNA is TGTGCCAGTAGTCCCCAGGACAGGGGAGCTTTCTTT. The entire variable domain, with the rest obtained from reference TRBV19 and TRBJ1-1, is as follows: DGGITQSPKYLFRKEGQNVTLSCEQNLNHDAMYWYRQDPGQGLRLIYYSQIVNDFQKGDIAEGYSVSREKKESFPLTVTSAQKNPTAFYLCASSPQDRGAFFGQGTRLTVV.

The chain employs TRBV11-2 and TRBJ2-5, with 10 bases aligning to TRBD2. Matching the DNA end better, TRBJ2-7 makes the J call doubtful. The CDR3 contains 18 residues. Germline V gene sequence: CDR1 SGHAT, CDR2 FQNNGV. CDR3: CASSLGGQAGGSSYEQYF. The CDR3 DNA follows: TGTGCCAGCAGCTTGGGGGGCCAAGCGGGAGGGAGCTCCTACGAGCAGTACTTC.

DNA for the CDR3: TGTGCCAGCAGTCCTCCTAGCGGGAGGGGAGGGCAGTACTTC. This encodes CASSPPSGRGGQYF. V gene TRBV6-5 combines with J gene TRBJ2-7, with 12 positions matching TRBD2. The V and J ends lost 5 bases and 9 bases, in that order; junction bases with no gene match: 8. The CDR3 consists of 14 residues. Looked up from germline, CDR1 is MNHEY and CDR2 is SVGAGI.

The gene calls are TRBV27 and TRBJ1-5, with unresolved D. This CDR3 has 15 residues. Germline V gene data show CDR1 as MNHEY and CDR2 as SMNVEV (reference sequence). The V end lost 3 bases, the J end lost 0 bases, and 9 bases lay between the germline ends. The CDR3 region is CASSFEGNSNQPQHF. CDR3 DNA sequence: TGTGCCAGCAGTTTCGAGGGAAATAGCAATCAGCCCCAGCATTTT.

J is TRBJ2-3 and V is TRBV5-6; D possibly corresponds to TRBD2 (5 bases). Trimming cost V 4 bases and J 6 bases, with 15 bases left between them. CDR1 is SGHDT and CDR2 is YYEEEE in the germline V gene. The CDR3 length is 14 residues. CDR3 nucleotides: TGTGCCAGCAGCGGAGGAAGAGTCTTGGATACGCAGTATTTT. Translating it yields CASSGGRVLDTQYF.

This sequence joins TRBV2 and TRBJ2-1; 10 bases agree with TRBD1. V trimming: 2 bases; J trimming: 7 bases; junction bases outside the gene matches: 8. This CDR3 is 16 amino acids long. In germline, CDR1 is SNHLY, CDR2 FYNNEI. Here the CDR3 DNA reads TGTGCCAGCAGTGAATGGGGGACAGGGGTCGAGAATGAGCAGTTCTTC. Its translation: CASSEWGTGVENEQFF.